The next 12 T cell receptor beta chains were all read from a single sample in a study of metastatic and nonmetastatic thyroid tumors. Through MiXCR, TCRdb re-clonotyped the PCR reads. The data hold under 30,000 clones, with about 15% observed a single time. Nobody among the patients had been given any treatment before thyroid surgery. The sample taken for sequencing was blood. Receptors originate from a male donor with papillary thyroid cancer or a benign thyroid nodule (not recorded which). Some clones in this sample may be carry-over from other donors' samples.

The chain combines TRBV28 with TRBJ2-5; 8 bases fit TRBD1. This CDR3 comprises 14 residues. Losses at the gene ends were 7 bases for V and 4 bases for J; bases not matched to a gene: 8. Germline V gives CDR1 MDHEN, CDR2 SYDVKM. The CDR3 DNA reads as TGTGCCAGCACCCTCCGGACAGGGTTAGAGACCCAGTACTTC. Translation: CASTLRTGLETQYF.

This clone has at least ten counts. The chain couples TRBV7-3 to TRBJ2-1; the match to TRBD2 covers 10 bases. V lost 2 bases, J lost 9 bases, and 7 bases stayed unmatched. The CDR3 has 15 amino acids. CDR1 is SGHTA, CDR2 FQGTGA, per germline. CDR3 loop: CASSLQREGVIEQFF. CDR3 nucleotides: TGTGCCAGCAGCTTACAGCGGGAGGGGGTCATTGAGCAGTTCTTC.

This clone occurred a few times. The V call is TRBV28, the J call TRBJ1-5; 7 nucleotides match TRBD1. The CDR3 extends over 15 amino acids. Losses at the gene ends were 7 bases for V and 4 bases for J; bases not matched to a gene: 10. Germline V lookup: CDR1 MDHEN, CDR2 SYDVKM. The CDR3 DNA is TGTGCCAGCAATTTCGGGACAGACATTAATCAGCCCCAGCATTTT. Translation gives CASNFGTDINQPQHF.

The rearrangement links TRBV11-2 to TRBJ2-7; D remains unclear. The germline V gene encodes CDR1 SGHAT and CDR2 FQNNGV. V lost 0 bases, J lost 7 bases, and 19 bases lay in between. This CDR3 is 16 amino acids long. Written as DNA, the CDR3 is TGTGCCAGCAGCTTAGAAAACGATTCACTGTCTTGGGAGCAGTACTTC. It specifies CASSLENDSLSWEQYF.

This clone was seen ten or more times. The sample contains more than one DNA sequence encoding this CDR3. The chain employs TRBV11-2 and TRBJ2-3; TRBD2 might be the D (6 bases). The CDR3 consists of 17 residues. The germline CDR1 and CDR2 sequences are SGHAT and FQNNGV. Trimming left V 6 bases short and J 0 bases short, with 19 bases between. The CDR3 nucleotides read TGTGCCAGCAGACCCCCCCTCGCGGGGCCGAGCACAGATACGCAGTATTTT. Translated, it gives CASRPPLAGPSTDTQYF.

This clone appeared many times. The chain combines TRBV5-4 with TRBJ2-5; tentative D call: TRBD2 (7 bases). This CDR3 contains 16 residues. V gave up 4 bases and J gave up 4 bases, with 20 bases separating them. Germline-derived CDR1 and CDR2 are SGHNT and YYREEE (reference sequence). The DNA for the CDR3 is TGTGCCAGCAGCCCTTCGGTTGGGGGGGCGGCAGAGACCCAGTACTTC. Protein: CASSPSVGGAAETQYF.

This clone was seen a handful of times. Here the CDR3 DNA reads TGTGCCAGCAGTGAAGCGCTTGGAAGCGGGAGTGGGGATACGCAGTATTTT. Translating it yields CASSEALGSGSGDTQYF. The genes are TRBV6-1 and TRBJ2-3, with 8 nucleotides matching TRBD2. Trimming at V came to 0 bases and at J to 6 bases, leaving 11 bases not matched to a gene. Germline CDR1 MNHNS, CDR2 SASEGT. The CDR3 contains 17 residues.

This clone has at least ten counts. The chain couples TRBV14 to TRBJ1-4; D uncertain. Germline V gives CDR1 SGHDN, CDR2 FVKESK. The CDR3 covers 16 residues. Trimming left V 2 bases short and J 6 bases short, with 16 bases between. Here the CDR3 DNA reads TGTGCCAGCAGCCAACGGGAGGTATTTTTACATGAAAAACTGTTTTTT. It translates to CASSQREVFLHEKLFF.

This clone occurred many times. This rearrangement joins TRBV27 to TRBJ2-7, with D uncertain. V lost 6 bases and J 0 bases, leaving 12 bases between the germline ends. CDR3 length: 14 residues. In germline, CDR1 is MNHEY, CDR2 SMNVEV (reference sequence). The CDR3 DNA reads TGTGCCAGCAGCCCTATGGGGTACTCCTACGAGCAGTACTTC. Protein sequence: CASSPMGYSYEQYF.

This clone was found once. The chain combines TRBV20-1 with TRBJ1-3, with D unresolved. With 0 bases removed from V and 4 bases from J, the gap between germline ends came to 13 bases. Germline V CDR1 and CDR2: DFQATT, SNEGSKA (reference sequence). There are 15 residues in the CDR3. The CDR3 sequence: CSARDGRSTGNTIYF. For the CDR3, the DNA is TGCAGTGCTAGAGATGGGAGGTCAACCGGAAACACCATATATTTT.

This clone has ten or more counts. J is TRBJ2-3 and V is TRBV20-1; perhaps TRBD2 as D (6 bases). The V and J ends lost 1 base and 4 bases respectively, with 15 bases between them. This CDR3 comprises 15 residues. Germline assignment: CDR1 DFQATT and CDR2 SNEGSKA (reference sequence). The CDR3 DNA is TGCAGTGCTAGAGTTCCCGGCGGGGCGTCAGATACGCAGTATTTT. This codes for CSARVPGGASDTQYF.

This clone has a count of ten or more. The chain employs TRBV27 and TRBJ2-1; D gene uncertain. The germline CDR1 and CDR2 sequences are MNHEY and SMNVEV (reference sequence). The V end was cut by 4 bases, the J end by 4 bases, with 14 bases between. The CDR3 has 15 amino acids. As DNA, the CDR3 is TGTGCCAGCAGTTCGAATCTAAATAATTACAATGAGCAGTTCTTC. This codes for CASSSNLNNYNEQFF.